This note documents a single T cell receptor beta chain sequence. No antigen is known for it. These data belong to a study of PD-1 blockade in classical Hodgkin lymphoma. Overall study results and limits: Reasons behind the repertoire differences stay unclear, perhaps disease activity or earlier therapy. Those patients who began receiving nivolumab less than 1 year after ASCT had lower diversity, and they were excluded. There was a significant rise in CD4+ TCR diversity by C4D1, with no such rise for CD8+. Diversity similar to that of newly diagnosed patients was seen at baseline in complete responders.

Noted time point: cycle 4 day 1 (C4D1), after 5 to 7 weeks of nivolumab. With no exception, relapse followed autologous stem cell transplantation in all patients, and brentuximab vedotin exposure varied. Germline values: CDR1 MNHEY, CDR2 SMNVEV (reference sequence). Losses at the gene ends were 10 bases for V and 2 bases for J; bases not matched to a gene: 7. This CDR3 region has 14 residues. The repertoire was sequenced with immunoSEQ multiplex PCR; TCRdb's copy has only in-frame clones and lacks some. The sample includes approximately 17,000 clones, about 65% of them seen just once. This sequence was found in a human donor with classical Hodgkin lymphoma. The gene calls are TRBV27 and TRBJ2-5; 10 nucleotides align to TRBD1. This material consisted of peripheral blood mononuclear cells (PBMCs), taken before the fourth cycle of nivolumab. The chain's CDR3 is CATAKDRGQETQYF. CDR3 sequence (DNA): TGTGCCACCGCCAAGGACAGGGGGCAAGAGACCCAGTACTTC.